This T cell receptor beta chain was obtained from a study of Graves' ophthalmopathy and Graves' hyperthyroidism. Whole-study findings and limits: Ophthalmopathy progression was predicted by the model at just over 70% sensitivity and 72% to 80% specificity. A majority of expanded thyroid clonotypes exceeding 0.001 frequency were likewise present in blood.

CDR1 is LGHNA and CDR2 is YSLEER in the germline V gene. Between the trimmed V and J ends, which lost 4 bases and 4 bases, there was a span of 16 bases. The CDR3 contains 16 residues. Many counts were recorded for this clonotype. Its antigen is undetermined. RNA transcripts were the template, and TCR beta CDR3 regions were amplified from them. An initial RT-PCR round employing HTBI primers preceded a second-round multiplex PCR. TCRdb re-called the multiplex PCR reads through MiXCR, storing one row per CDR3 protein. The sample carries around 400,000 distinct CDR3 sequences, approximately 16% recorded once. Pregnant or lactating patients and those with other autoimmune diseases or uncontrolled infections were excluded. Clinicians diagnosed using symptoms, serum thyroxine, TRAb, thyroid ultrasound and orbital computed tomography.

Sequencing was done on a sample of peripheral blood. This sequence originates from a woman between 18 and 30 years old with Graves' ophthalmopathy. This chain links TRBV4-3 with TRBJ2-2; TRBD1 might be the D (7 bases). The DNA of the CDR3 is TGCGCCAGCAGCCCCGGGCGGGACAGATTCACCGGGGAGCTGTTTTTT. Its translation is CASSPGRDRFTGELFF.